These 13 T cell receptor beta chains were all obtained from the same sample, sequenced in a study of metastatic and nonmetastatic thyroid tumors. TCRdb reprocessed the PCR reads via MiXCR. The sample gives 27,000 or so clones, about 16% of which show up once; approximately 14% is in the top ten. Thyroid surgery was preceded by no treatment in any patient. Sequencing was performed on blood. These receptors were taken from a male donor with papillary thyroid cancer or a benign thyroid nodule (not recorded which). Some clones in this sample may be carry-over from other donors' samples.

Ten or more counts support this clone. The CDR3 DNA is TGTGCCAGTAGTATACGGGGACAGGGCGGATCCCCCTACGAGCAGTACTTC. Translation gives CASSIRGQGGSPYEQYF. The V gene is TRBV19, the J gene TRBJ2-7, with 9 bases aligning to TRBD1. The CDR3 totals 17 residues. The ends lost 2 bases at V and 2 bases at J; junction bases unmatched: 10. Germline loops: CDR1 LNHDA, CDR2 SQIVND (reference sequence). Looking up the rest from reference TRBV19 and TRBJ2-7 gives the full variable domain: DGGITQSPKYLFRKEGQNVTLSCEQNLNHDAMYWYRQDPGQGLRLIYYSQIVNDFQKGDIAEGYSVSREKKESFPLTVTSAQKNPTAFYLCASSIRGQGGSPYEQYFGPGTRLTVT.

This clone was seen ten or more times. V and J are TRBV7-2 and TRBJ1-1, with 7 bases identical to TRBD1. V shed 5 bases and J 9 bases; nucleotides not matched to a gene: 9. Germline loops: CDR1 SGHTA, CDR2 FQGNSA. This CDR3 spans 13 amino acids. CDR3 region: CASSTPTGVKAFF. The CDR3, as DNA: TGTGCCAGCAGCACCCCTACAGGGGTTAAAGCTTTCTTT. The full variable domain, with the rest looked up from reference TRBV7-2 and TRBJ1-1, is GAGVSQSPSNKVTEKGKDVELRCDPISGHTALYWYRQSLGQGLEFLIYFQGNSAPDKSGLPSDRFSAERTGGSVSTLTIQRTQQEDSAVYLCASSTPTGVKAFFGQGTRLTVV.

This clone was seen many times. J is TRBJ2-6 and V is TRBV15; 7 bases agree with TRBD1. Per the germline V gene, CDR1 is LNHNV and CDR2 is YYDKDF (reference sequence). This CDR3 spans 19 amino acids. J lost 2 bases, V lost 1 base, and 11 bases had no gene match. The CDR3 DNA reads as TGTGCCACCAGCAGAGGAACAGGGGAAGGATATGCTGGGGCCAACGTCCTGACTTTC. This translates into CATSRGTGEGYAGANVLTF.

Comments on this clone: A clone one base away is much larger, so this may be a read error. The CDR3 DNA is TGTGCCAGCAGCCAAGCGCCGTCAGGATACGAGCAGTACTTC. As protein: CASSQAPSGYEQYF. J is TRBJ2-7 and V is TRBV4-2; D unresolved. The germline V gene has CDR1 LGHNA and CDR2 YNFKEQ. The CDR3 length is 14 residues. Trimming took 1 base from V and 4 from J, leaving 11 bases between them.

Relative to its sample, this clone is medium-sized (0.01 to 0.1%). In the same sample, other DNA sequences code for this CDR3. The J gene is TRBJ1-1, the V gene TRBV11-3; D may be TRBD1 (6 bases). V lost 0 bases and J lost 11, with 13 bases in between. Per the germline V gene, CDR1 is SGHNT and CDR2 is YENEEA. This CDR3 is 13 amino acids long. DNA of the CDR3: TGTGCCAGCAGCTTAGATCCCCAGGGGAAGGCTTTCTTT. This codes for CASSLDPQGKAFF.

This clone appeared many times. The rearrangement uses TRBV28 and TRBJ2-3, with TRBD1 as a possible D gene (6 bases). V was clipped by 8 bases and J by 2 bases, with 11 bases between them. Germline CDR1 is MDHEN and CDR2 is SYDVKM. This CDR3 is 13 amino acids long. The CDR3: CASETGYTDTQYF. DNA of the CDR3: TGTGCCAGCGAGACAGGATACACAGATACGCAGTATTTT. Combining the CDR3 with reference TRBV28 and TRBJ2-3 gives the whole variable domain DVKVTQSSRYLVKRTGEKVFLECVQDMDHENMFWYRQDPGLGLRLIYFSYDVKMKEKGDIPEGYSVSREKKERFSLILESASTNQTSMYLCASETGYTDTQYFGPGTRLTVL.

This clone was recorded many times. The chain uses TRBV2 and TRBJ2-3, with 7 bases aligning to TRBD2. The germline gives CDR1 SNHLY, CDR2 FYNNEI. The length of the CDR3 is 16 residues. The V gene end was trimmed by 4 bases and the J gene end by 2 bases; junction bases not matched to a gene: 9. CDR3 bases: TGTGCCAGCAGTGCCCGAGCTAGCGGTATCACAGATACGCAGTATTTT. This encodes CASSARASGITDTQYF.

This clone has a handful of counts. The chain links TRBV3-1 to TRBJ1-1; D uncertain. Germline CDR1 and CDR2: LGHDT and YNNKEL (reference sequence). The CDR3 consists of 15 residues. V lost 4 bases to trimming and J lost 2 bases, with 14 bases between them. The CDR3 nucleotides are TGTGCCAGCAGCCCCTTCTTAAACGGAAACACTGAAGCTTTCTTT. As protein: CASSPFLNGNTEAFF.

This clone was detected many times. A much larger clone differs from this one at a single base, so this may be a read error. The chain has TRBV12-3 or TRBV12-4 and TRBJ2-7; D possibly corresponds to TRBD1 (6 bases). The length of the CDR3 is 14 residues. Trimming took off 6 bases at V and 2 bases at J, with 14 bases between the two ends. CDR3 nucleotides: TGTGCCAGCAGCGTACAGGGAACCCCCTACGAGCAGTACTTC. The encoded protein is CASSVQGTPYEQYF.

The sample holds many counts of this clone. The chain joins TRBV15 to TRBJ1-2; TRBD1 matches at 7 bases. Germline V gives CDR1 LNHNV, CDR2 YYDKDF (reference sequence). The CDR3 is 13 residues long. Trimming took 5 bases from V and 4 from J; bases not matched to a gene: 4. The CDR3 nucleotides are TGTGCCACCAGCCTATCAGGGGGCTATGGCTACACCTTC. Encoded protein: CATSLSGGYGYTF.

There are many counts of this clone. The DNA for the CDR3 is TGTGCCGGTCACTCCTCTGGGGGGGCCAACTACGAGCAGTACTTC. It codes for CAGHSSGGANYEQYF. The rearrangement uses TRBV5-6 and TRBJ2-7; D possibly corresponds to TRBD2 (7 bases). There are 15 residues in the CDR3. V shed 10 bases and J shed 3 bases, with 23 bases lying between them. CDR1 and CDR2 (germline): SGHDT, YYEEEE.

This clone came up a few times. Here the CDR3 reads CASSDRSGIETQYF. CDR3 DNA: TGTGCCAGCAGTGATAGGAGCGGAATAGAGACCCAGTACTTC. This rearrangement joins TRBV2 to TRBJ2-5; weak D call: TRBD2 (5 bases). CDR3 length: 14 residues. V was trimmed by 3 bases and J by 4 bases, leaving 12 bases between them. Germline loops: CDR1 SNHLY, CDR2 FYNNEI.

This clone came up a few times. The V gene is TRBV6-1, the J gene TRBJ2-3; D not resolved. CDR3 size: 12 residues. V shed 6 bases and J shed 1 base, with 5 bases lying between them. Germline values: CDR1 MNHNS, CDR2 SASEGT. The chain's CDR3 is CASRWCTDTQYF. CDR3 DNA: TGTGCCAGCAGGTGGTGCACAGATACGCAGTATTTT.